The entry that follows covers one T cell receptor (beta chain) sequence. This sample is part of a study of T cells expressing NK-cell markers. TCRdb re-called the 5' RACE reads; every CDR3 protein appears as one record, without DNA. This repertoire includes 400,000 to 550,000 distinct CDR3 sequences. The CDR3 is made up of 17 amino acids. The V gene's germline CDR1 is MNHEY and CDR2 SVGEGT. Sequencing input: blood T cells: a sorted CD56 or NKG2C T cell subset, CD4+ or CD8+ T cells, or bulk PBMC T cells (not recorded which). The chain couples TRBV6-2 or TRBV6-3 to TRBJ2-7; the D call from TCRdb, TRBD1, cannot be confirmed without DNA. The source is a woman aged 18 to 75 in good health. CDR3 residues: CASSYSRKEGLISYEYF.